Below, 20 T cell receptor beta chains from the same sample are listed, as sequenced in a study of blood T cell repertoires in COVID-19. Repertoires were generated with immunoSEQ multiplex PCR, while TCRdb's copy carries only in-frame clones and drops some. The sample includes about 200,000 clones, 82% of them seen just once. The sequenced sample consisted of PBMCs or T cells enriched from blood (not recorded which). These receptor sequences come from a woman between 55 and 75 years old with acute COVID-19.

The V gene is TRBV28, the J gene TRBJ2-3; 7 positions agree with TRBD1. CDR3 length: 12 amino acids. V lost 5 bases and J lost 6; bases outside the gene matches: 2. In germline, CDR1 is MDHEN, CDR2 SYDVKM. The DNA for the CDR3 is TGTGCCAGCAGTGGGGACAGTGATACGCAGTATTTT. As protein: CASSGDSDTQYF.

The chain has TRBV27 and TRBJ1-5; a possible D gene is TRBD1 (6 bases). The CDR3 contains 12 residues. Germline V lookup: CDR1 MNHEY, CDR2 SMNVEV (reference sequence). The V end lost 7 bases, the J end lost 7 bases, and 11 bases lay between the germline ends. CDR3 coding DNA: TGTGCCAGCAAACAGGGTAAGCAGCCCCAGCATTTT. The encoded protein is CASKQGKQPQHF.

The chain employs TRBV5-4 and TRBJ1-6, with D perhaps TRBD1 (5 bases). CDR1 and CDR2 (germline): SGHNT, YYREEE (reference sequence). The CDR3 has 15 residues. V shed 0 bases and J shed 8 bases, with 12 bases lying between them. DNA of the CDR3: TGTGCCAGCAGCTTGGAGCCAGGGATGGATTCACCCCTCCACTTT. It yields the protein CASSLEPGMDSPLHF.

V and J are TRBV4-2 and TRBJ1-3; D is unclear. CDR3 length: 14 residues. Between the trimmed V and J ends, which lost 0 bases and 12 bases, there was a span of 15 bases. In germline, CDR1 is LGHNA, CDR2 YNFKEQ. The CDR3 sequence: CASSQDRGSSFIYF. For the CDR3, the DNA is TGTGCCAGCAGCCAAGATCGAGGGAGCTCTTTCATATATTTT.

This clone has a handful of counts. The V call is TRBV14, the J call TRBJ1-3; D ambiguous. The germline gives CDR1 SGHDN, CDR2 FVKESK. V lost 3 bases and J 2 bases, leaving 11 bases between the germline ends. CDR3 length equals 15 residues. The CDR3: CASSHGFFTGNTIYF. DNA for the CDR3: TGTGCCAGCAGCCACGGGTTCTTTACTGGAAACACCATATATTTT.

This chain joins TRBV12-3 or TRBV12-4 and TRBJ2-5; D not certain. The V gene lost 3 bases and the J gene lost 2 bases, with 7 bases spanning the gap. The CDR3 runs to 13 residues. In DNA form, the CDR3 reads TGTGCCAGCAGTTTGAACTCTCAAGAGACCCAGTACTTC. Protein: CASSLNSQETQYF.

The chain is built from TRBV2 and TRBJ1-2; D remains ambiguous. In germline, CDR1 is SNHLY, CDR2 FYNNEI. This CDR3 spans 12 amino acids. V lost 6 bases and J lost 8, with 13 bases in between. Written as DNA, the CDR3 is TGTGCCAGCAGCCTGAGCGAAGCCGGCTACACCTTC. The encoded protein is CASSLSEAGYTF.

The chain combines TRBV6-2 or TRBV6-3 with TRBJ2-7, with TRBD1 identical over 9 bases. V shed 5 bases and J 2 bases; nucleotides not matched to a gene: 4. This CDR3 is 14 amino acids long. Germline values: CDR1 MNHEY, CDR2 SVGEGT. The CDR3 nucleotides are TGTGCCAGCAGTAAAACAGGGGGCCCCTACGAGCAGTACTTC. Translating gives CASSKTGGPYEQYF.

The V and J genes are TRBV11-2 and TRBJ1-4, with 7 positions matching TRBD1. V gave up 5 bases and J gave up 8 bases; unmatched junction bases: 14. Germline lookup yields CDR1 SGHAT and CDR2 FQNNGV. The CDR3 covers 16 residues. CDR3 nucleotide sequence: TGTGCCAGCAGCCGGGGCAGGGGGAATTTTAGGGAAAAACTGTTTTTT. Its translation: CASSRGRGNFREKLFF. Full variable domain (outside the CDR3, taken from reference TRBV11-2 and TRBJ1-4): EAGVAQSPRYKIIEKRQSVAFWCNPISGHATLYWYQQILGQGPKLLIQFQNNGVVDDSQLPKDRFSAERLKGVDSTLKIQPAKLEDSAVYLCASSRGRGNFREKLFFGSGTQLSVL.

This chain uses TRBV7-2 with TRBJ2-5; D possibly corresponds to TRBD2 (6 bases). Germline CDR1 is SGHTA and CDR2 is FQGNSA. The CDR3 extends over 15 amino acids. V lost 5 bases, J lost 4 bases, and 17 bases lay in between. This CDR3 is CASSPGTPEPETQYF. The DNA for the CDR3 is TGTGCCAGCAGCCCCGGGACTCCCGAGCCAGAGACCCAGTACTTC.

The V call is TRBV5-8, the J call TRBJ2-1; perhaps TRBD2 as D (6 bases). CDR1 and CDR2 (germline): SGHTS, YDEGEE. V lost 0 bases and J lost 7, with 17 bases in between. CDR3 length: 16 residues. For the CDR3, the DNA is TGTGCCAGCAGCTTGGGGCGGGGCCACTCCAGGAATGAGCAGTTCTTC. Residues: CASSLGRGHSRNEQFF. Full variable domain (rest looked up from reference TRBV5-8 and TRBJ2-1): EAGVTQSPTHLIKTRGQQATLRCSPISGHTSVYWYQQALGLGLQFLLWYDEGEERNRGNFPPRFSGRQFPNYSSELNVNALELEDSALYLCASSLGRGHSRNEQFFGPGTRLTVL.

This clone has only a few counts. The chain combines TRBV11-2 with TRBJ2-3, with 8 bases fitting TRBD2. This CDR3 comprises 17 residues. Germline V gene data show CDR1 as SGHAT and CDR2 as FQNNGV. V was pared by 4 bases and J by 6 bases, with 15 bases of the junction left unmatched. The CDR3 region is CASSSIRWRSGSDTQYF. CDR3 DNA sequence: TGTGCCAGCAGCTCAATCCGGTGGAGAAGCGGGAGTGATACGCAGTATTTT.

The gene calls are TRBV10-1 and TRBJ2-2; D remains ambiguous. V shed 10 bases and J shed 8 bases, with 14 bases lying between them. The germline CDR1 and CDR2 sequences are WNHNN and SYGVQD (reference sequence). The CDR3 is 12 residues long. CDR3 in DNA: TGCGCCACTGCTCCCGCGTGGGGGGAGCTGTTTTTT. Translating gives CATAPAWGELFF.

The chain's CDR3 is CASSLGLRSGVSNQPQHF. The CDR3 DNA follows: TGTGCCAGCAGCTTAGGTTTAAGGTCCGGGGTAAGCAATCAGCCCCAGCATTTT. The gene calls are TRBV7-8 and TRBJ1-5; D remains unclear. This CDR3 is built from 18 residues. Germline values: CDR1 SGHVS, CDR2 FQNEAQ. Trimming took 1 base from V and 1 from J, leaving 17 bases between them.

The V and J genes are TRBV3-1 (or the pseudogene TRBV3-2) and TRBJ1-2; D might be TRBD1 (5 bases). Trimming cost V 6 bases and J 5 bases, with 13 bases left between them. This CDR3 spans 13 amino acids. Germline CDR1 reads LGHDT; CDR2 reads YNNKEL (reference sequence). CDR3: CASSFRAEYGYTF. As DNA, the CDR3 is TGTGCCAGCAGTTTCAGGGCTGAGTATGGCTACACCTTC.

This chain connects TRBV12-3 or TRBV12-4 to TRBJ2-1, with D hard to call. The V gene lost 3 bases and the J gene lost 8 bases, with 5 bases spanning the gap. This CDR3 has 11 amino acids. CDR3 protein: CASSFNYEQFF. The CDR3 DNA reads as TGTGCCAGCAGTTTTAATTATGAGCAGTTCTTC.

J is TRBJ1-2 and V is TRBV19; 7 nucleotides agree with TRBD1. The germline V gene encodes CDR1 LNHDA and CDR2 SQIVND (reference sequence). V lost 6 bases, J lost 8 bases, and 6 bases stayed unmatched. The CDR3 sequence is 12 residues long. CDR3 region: CASSQTGYGYTF. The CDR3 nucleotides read TGTGCCAGTAGCCAGACAGGGTACGGCTACACCTTC. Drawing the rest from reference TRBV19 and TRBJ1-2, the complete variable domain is DGGITQSPKYLFRKEGQNVTLSCEQNLNHDAMYWYRQDPGQGLRLIYYSQIVNDFQKGDIAEGYSVSREKKESFPLTVTSAQKNPTAFYLCASSQTGYGYTFGSGTRLTVV.

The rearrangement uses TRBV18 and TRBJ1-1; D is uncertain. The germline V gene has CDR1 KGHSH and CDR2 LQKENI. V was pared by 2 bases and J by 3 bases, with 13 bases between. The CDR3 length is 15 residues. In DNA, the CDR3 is TGTGCCAGCTCACCAACATCAGTTCGTGACACTGAAGCTTTCTTT. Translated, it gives CASSPTSVRDTEAFF.

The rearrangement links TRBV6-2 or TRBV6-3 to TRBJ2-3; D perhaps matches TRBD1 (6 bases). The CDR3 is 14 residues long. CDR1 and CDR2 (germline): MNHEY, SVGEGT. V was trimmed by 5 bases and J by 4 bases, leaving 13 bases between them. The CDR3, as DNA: TGTGCCAGCAGTGCAGGGGCCGTCGCAGATACGCAGTATTTT. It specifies CASSAGAVADTQYF.

CDR3 coding DNA: TGTGCCAGCACCAACCGGGGGGTGAGCTATGGCTACACCTTC. This sequence encodes CASTNRGVSYGYTF. The chain has TRBV3-1 (or the pseudogene TRBV3-2) and TRBJ1-2, with D perhaps matching TRBD1 (5 bases). CDR1 and CDR2 from the germline V gene are LGHDT and YNNKEL (reference sequence). The length of the CDR3 is 14 residues. V was clipped by 7 bases and J by 4 bases, with 16 bases between them.